The entry below describes one T cell receptor beta chain. Its antigen target is currently unknown. No quality values exist for individual bases; no much larger clone is one base distant. CDR1 and CDR2 are drawn from the germline V gene (reference sequence): LNHDA, SQIVND. V loses 3 bases of germline sequence and J loses 2 bases, and the interval between the two ends is 7 bases. Counted from cysteine to phenylalanine, this CDR3 has 13 amino acids. The CDR3 DNA has 39 bases and is translated from base 1. The receptor library was made with the immunoSEQ multiplex PCR assay. In the authors' own workflow: A statistical classification framework was developed to diagnose cytomegalovirus status using the catalog of TCR beta chain sequences. TCRdb provides this immuneACCESS table in a form limited to in-frame rearrangements. Some clones are lacking; in checked studies, under half of them reflect an unresolved V gene, and why the rest are absent is not known. The V and J calls and clone size come from that table; D and trimming were worked out from the DNA. This sample gives about 200,000 clones in total; 70% to 85% of them show up just once. In total, the top ten clones hold around 15% of the sample.

The donors were included in the validation cohort of approximately 130 subjects, a group kept apart from the roughly 670-subject first cohort. The data are from a study of cytomegalovirus exposure and HLA in healthy donors (dated 2017 in TCRdb). In the study overall: A later analysis indicated that the 95 to 150 validation repertoires were generated on the platform also employed for the roughly 720 repertoires of the first cohort. The study aimed to test whether signatures of past pathogen exposure could be identified by cataloging public T cell receptors. Along with the roughly 700-subject first cohort, a separate validation cohort of around 110 different subjects was used. High-throughput TCR immunosequencing, statistical association of individual TCRs with disease status, and machine learning were combined to predict cytomegalovirus infection status.

Here is what the overall study found, with its caveats: The validation cohort had no HLA typing available for a later analysis, so co-occurrence within that cohort was assessed over all 130 or so repertoires. A few of the identified cytomegalovirus-associated TCR beta chains were confirmed in vitro to be specific for cytomegalovirus antigens. The classifier was reported to diagnose cytomegalovirus status with high specificity and sensitivity in both the original and validation cohorts. In the study, some 160 TCR beta chains were listed as associated with cytomegalovirus. According to the authors, the approach could potentially be generalized to other disease states and immunological phenotypes. Of the cluster scores, 85% to 95% were above 0 in a later analysis, which found that TCRs clustered in the first cohort also tended to co-occur in the approximately 130 validation repertoires. Across donors, most TCR sequences were observed very rarely, whereas some public TCRs were present in many individuals.

The rearranged segments are TRBV19 and TRBJ1-2, with the D segment identity uncertain. The clonotype originates from a woman aged 25 to 39 in good health and CMV-seropositive. Sequencing was carried out using PBMCs. At the DNA level, the sequence is TGTGCCAGTAGTATTGCTACCAACTATGGCTACACCTTC. This codes for CASSIATNYGYTF.